Shown below are 14 T cell receptor beta chains from a single sample sequenced in a study of somatic mutations in cytotoxic T cells in rheumatoid arthritis. Data came from immunoSEQ multiplex PCR; TCRdb stores just in-frame clones and leaves some out. The sample lists roughly 15,000 clones, roughly 73% occurring once. Sequenced input: CD8+ T cells sorted from blood. The source of these receptors is an adult with rheumatoid arthritis.

The chain carries TRBV5-4 and TRBJ1-2, with a tentative D call TRBD1 (6 bases). There are 15 residues in the CDR3. V was trimmed by 0 bases and J by 4 bases, leaving 13 bases between them. Germline V CDR1 and CDR2: SGHNT, YYREEE (reference sequence). This chain's CDR3 is CASSLGQGGVYGYTF. For the CDR3, the DNA is TGTGCCAGCAGCTTGGGGCAAGGGGGGGTCTATGGCTACACCTTC.

The chain combines TRBV7-9 with TRBJ2-5; unclear D gene. This CDR3 region has 15 residues. The ends were cut back, 5 bases at V and 2 bases at J, with 15 bases in the middle. CDR1 is SEHNR, CDR2 FQNEAQ, per germline (reference sequence). The CDR3 here is CASSAPSGRQETQYF. The DNA for the CDR3 is TGTGCCAGCAGCGCCCCCTCCGGACGGCAAGAGACCCAGTACTTC.

Only one count was recorded for this clone. The V call is TRBV28, the J call TRBJ2-2; no clear D gene. V lost 5 bases and J 4 bases, leaving 8 bases between the germline ends. Germline V CDR1 and CDR2: MDHEN, SYDVKM. The CDR3 is 13 amino acids. The CDR3 region is CASSLHLTGELFF. The CDR3, as DNA: TGTGCCAGCAGTCTCCACCTCACCGGGGAGCTGTTTTTT.

The chain carries TRBV5-1 and TRBJ2-3; D possibly corresponds to TRBD2 (6 bases). The CDR3 is 14 amino acids. Per germline, CDR1 SGHRS and CDR2 YFSETQ. V dropped 1 base and J dropped 2 bases, with 8 bases sitting between them. The CDR3 region has the DNA TGCGCCAGCAGCTTGCCGGGGGACACAGATACGCAGTATTTT. This encodes CASSLPGDTDTQYF. Filled out from reference TRBV5-1 and TRBJ2-3, the complete variable domain reads KAGVTQTPRYLIKTRGQQVTLSCSPISGHRSVSWYQQTPGQGLQFLFEYFSETQRNKGNFPGRFSGRQFSNSRSEMNVSTLELGDSALYLCASSLPGDTDTQYFGPGTRLTVL.

This chain joins TRBV27 and TRBJ2-1; D not resolved. CDR1 MNHEY and CDR2 SMNVEV come from the germline V gene (reference sequence). The CDR3 has 16 amino acids. Trimming removed 2 bases at V and 5 bases at J, with 16 bases between. This chain's CDR3 is CASSLNLDLVDNEQFF. The CDR3 DNA reads TGTGCCAGCAGTTTAAACCTAGATCTTGTCGACAATGAGCAGTTCTTC.

This clone has just one count. The rearrangement links TRBV10-1 to TRBJ2-5, with 9 bases matching TRBD2. The CDR3 has 16 amino acids. The junction had 5 bases not matched to a gene; V was cut back by 2 bases and J by 1 base. Germline CDR1 is WNHNN and CDR2 is SYGVQD (reference sequence). CDR3 coding DNA: TGCGCCAGCAGTGAGGGCGGGGGGGCCCTCCAAGAGACCCAGTACTTC. This codes for CASSEGGGALQETQYF.

V and J are TRBV11-2 and TRBJ1-1; D is ambiguous. Deletions cut 1 base from V and 1 base from J, with 4 bases between. CDR3 length: 13 residues. The germline V gene encodes CDR1 SGHAT and CDR2 FQNNGV. Written as DNA, the CDR3 is TGTGCCAGCAGCTTAGTAGGGAACACTGAAGCTTTCTTT. Protein product: CASSLVGNTEAFF.

V and J are TRBV29-1 and TRBJ1-2; weak D call: TRBD1 (6 bases). Germline V CDR1 and CDR2: SQVTM, ANQGSEA. The V gene lost 3 bases and the J gene lost 4 bases, with 12 bases spanning the gap. This CDR3 spans 13 amino acids. CDR3 DNA sequence: TGCAGCGTTGAGGGGGCGCATGGCTATGGCTACACCTTC. It encodes CSVEGAHGYGYTF.

This rearrangement joins TRBV11-2 to TRBJ2-5; 8 nucleotides agree with TRBD1. Germline V gives CDR1 SGHAT, CDR2 FQNNGV. Trimming cost V 10 bases and J 6 bases; bases outside gene matches: 4. CDR3 length: 11 amino acids. The CDR3 coding sequence is TGTGCCATTGACAGGGGCAAGACCCAGTACTTC. Translated: CAIDRGKTQYF.

The chain carries TRBV11-2 and TRBJ2-1, with D tentatively TRBD1 or TRBD2 (6 bases each). The CDR3 loop spans 15 amino acids. V dropped 6 bases and J dropped 8 bases, with 20 bases sitting between them. Per the germline V gene, CDR1 is SGHAT and CDR2 is FQNNGV. The CDR3 DNA reads TGTGCCAGCAGAGGGGGGCCTAGTTTTCCGGATGAGCAGTTCTTC. This codes for CASRGGPSFPDEQFF.

The rearrangement joins TRBV5-6 to TRBJ1-5; the D gene is possibly TRBD1 (5 bases). CDR1 is SGHDT and CDR2 is YYEEEE in the germline V gene. Trimming took 3 bases from V and 2 from J, leaving 18 bases between them. The CDR3 length is 17 residues. CDR3 protein: CASSSLGEVGGNQPQHF. The DNA for the CDR3 is TGTGCCAGCAGCTCCCTGGGGGAGGTGGGGGGCAATCAGCCCCAGCATTTT.

This chain links TRBV4-1 with TRBJ2-3; D gene uncertain. Between the trimmed V and J ends, which lost 0 bases and 4 bases, there was a span of 14 bases. This CDR3 comprises 16 residues. Germline values: CDR1 MGHRA, CDR2 YSYEKL. The CDR3 here is CASSQEPGPPPDTQYF. The DNA for the CDR3 is TGCGCCAGCAGCCAAGAGCCGGGCCCACCCCCAGATACGCAGTATTTT.

The chain couples TRBV6-1 to TRBJ1-4; D might be TRBD1 (5 bases). The V end lost 6 bases, the J end lost 13 bases, and 18 bases lay between the germline ends. Germline V CDR1 and CDR2: MNHNS, SASEGT. This CDR3 region has 13 residues. The CDR3 sequence is CASSGPPGGGLFF. The CDR3 DNA follows: TGTGCCAGCAGCGGCCCTCCTGGGGGGGGACTGTTTTTT.

The V and J genes are TRBV10-3 and TRBJ2-3; D not resolved. CDR1 ENHRY and CDR2 SYGVKD come from the germline V gene. The V and J ends lost 2 bases and 1 base respectively, with 10 bases between them. The CDR3 runs 15 residues. The CDR3 DNA sequence: TGTGCCATCAGTGAGGGGCCTGAGGGCACAGATACGCAGTATTTT. Protein: CAISEGPEGTDTQYF.